These 15 T cell receptor beta chains came from one sample sequenced in a study of tumor and adjacent non-tumor tissue in lung cancer. Three rounds of nested PCR, following a modified ARM-PCR protocol, produced the TCRbeta library. Each CDR3 protein is one row after TCRdb ran MiXCR on the multiplex PCR reads. This table holds approximately 75,000 distinct CDR3 sequences, around 74% found once. RNA was extracted from bulk tissue without any cell sorting. The sequenced sample was lung tumor tissue. Receptors originate from a woman between 45 and 60 years old with non-small cell lung cancer.

The gene calls are TRBV6-5 and TRBJ2-7, with 7 bases that match TRBD2. Germline-derived CDR1 and CDR2 are MNHEY and SVGAGI. This CDR3 has 14 residues. This CDR3 reads CVNSYFPGRNEQYF. Here the CDR3 DNA reads TGTGTCAACAGTTACTTCCCCGGGAGGAACGAGCAGTACTTC.

A note on this clonotype: The junction and the germline gene differ at one end; a read error may be behind it. V and J are TRBV12-3 or TRBV12-4 and TRBJ2-2; TRBD1 matches 9 bases. The CDR3 runs 14 residues. As DNA, the CDR3 is TGTGTCAGCAGGTGGACAGGGGATCACCGGGAGCTGTTTTTT. Translation gives CVSRWTGDHRELFF.

In regard to this clonotype: One junction end does not reproduce the germline sequence, and a read error may be involved. The CDR3, as DNA: TGTGCCAGCAGCGTAGCTATCAGCGGGAGTTACCAGACCGGGGAGCTGTCATTT. Translation: CASSVAISGSYQTGELSF. This chain links TRBV11-1 with TRBJ2-2, with TRBD2 identical over 8 bases. CDR3 length equals 18 residues. CDR1 is SGHAT, CDR2 FQDESV, per germline (reference sequence).

About this clonotype: The CDR3 carries no conserved terminal phenylalanine or tryptophan, so it likely arises from a read error. The DNA is omitted, as the CDR3 cannot be located on it reliably, and the CDR3 follows TCRdb's listing. The chain combines TRBV11-2 with TRBJ1-1; TRBD1, the table's D call, was not compared with the DNA. Germline V gene lookup returns CDR1 SGHAT and CDR2 FQNNGV. The CDR3 spans 14 amino acids, including both terminal residues. Here the CDR3 reads CASSFLDRCIEVFS.

This clonotype was observed a single time. The CDR3 end shows no conserved phenylalanine or tryptophan, and so a read error is likely. The V gene is TRBV29-1, the J gene TRBJ2-7; TRBD2 might be the D (6 bases). CDR1 is SQVTM, CDR2 ANQGSEA, per germline. The CDR3 is 12 residues long. CDR3 DNA sequence: TGCAGTGTTGGCTGGCGGGAAGGCGAGCAGTACCTC. It encodes CSVGWREGEQYL.

In regard to this clonotype: This is likely a read error, given that the CDR3 carries no conserved phenylalanine or tryptophan at its end. The chain has TRBV24-1 and TRBJ2-1; D gene unclear. This CDR3 region has 15 residues. The V gene lost 4 bases and the J gene lost 10 bases, with 19 bases spanning the gap. Germline lookup yields CDR1 KGHDR and CDR2 SFDVKD. CDR3 in DNA: TGTGCCACCAGTGAAGGTCCTCGAGTGTTATTGGAGCAGTTCATC. It specifies CATSEGPRVLLEQFI.

A note on this clonotype: At one end, the junction sequence differs from germline, possibly due to a read error. This chain connects TRBV29-1 to TRBJ2-5; a possible D gene is TRBD1 (6 bases). This CDR3 spans 13 amino acids. Germline loops: CDR1 SQVTM, CDR2 ANQGSEA. The CDR3 here is CGVAHREKETHYF. CDR3 coding DNA: TGCGGCGTCGCGCACAGGGAAAAAGAGACCCATTACTTC.

Comments on this clonotype: An end of the junction differs from the germline gene, which may be a read error. The chain has TRBV14 and TRBJ2-1; the D gene is possibly TRBD2 (6 bases). This CDR3 contains 14 residues. From germline, CDR1 is SGHDN and CDR2 FVKESK. CDR3 sequence (DNA): TGTGCCAGCAGACAAGATAGTTTGGCTAGCGAGAAGTTCTTC. This translates into CASRQDSLASEKFF.

The V and J genes are TRBV6-5 and TRBJ2-5; 8 positions match TRBD1. The germline V gene encodes CDR1 MNHEY and CDR2 SVGAGI. With V trimmed by 6 bases and J by 9 bases, 9 bases remained unmatched. This CDR3 has 13 residues. DNA for the CDR3: TGTGCCAGCAGCTACGACGTGGGACAGGCCCAGTACTTC. Translating gives CASSYDVGQAQYF.

Regarding this clonotype: A read error may account for a junction end that differs from germline. V gene TRBV4-2 combines with J gene TRBJ2-7, with D perhaps matching TRBD1 (5 bases). Looked up from germline, CDR1 is LGHNA and CDR2 is YNFKEQ. The CDR3 has 15 amino acids. The CDR3 DNA reads TGTGCCAGCAGCCCGTCCGAGATAGGGGCGTACGACCAGTACTTC. It translates to CASSPSEIGAYDQYF.

On this clonotype itself: A much larger clonotype is one base distant, so this may be a read error. The chain recombines TRBV28 with TRBJ1-2; D is possibly TRBD1 (6 bases). Germline-derived CDR1 and CDR2 are MDHEN and SYDVKM. Trimming cost V 7 bases and J 4 bases, with 13 bases left between them. CDR3 size: 13 residues. CDR3 bases: TGTGCCAGCAATTTTCCAGGGGTCTATGGCTACACCTTC. It encodes CASNFPGVYGYTF.

As to this clonotype: At one end the junction does not follow the germline gene, possibly because of a read error. The chain couples TRBV20-1 to TRBJ2-3; perhaps D is TRBD1 or TRBD2 (5 bases each). CDR3 size: 15 residues. Germline CDR1 is DFQATT and CDR2 is SNEGSKA (reference sequence). CDR3 sequence reads: CSVQKRLGETDTKYF. In DNA, the CDR3 is TGCAGTGTCCAGAAAAGGTTGGGAGAGACAGATACGAAGTATTTT.

On this clonotype itself: A much larger clone lies one base from this, so it may be a read error. The V gene is TRBV5-4, the J gene TRBJ2-2; TRBD2 matches at 9 bases. The germline gives CDR1 SGHNT, CDR2 YYREEE (reference sequence). The CDR3 covers 16 residues. The CDR3 loop reads CASSPAGGPNTGELVF. In DNA, the CDR3 is TGTGCCAGCAGTCCAGCGGGGGGCCCTAACACCGGGGAGCTGGTTTTT.

This clonotype was counted a few times. The conserved phenylalanine or tryptophan normally closing the CDR3 is absent here, so this likely arose from a read error. The CDR3 DNA is TGTACCAGCAGCCTGACGGAGACCCAGTACATC. Translated, it gives CTSSLTETQYI. The V call is TRBV7-8, the J call TRBJ2-5, with D unclear. Germline CDR1 is SGHVS and CDR2 is FQNEAQ. This CDR3 region has 11 residues.

About this clonotype: A clone one base away is much larger, so this may be a read error. For the CDR3, the DNA is TGTGCCAGCAGTCCCGGGACAGAGGTCGAGCAGTACTTC. Its protein is CASSPGTEVEQYF. V is TRBV28 and J is TRBJ2-7; 7 nucleotides agree with TRBD1. Germline V gene sequence: CDR1 MDHEN, CDR2 SYDVKM. Trimming cost V 5 bases and J 6 bases; bases outside gene matches: 7. This CDR3 spans 13 amino acids.